This is a list of T cell receptor beta chains from one sample in a study of cytomegalovirus exposure and HLA in healthy donors. Only in-frame clones appear in the TCRdb table, and some are missing; sequencing was by immunoSEQ multiplex PCR. The repertoire includes 35,000 to 45,000 clones, about half of them detected once, and 6% sits in the top ten. The specimen was PBMCs. These receptors originate from a man aged 55 to 70 in good health and CMV-seronegative. Each CDR3 is given with its conserved first and last residue. Fields, in order: clone size, D gene, V gene, J gene, CDR3 protein, CDR3 DNA. D genes are given only for firm matches. Not all rows give a size; the values are once, few, many and, for expanded clones, a class.

clone_size: .
d_call: .
v_call: TRBV25-1
j_call: TRBJ2-3
cdr3_aa: CASSPRDTQYF
cdr3_nt: TGTGCCAGCAGTCCTAGGGATACGCAGTATTTT

clone_size: .
d_call: TRBD2
v_call: TRBV4-2
j_call: TRBJ2-7
cdr3_aa: CASSLTTSGIYEQYF
cdr3_nt: TGTGCCAGCAGCCTAACGACTAGCGGGATATACGAGCAGTACTTC

clone_size: .
d_call: TRBD1
v_call: TRBV7-8
j_call: TRBJ1-5
cdr3_aa: CASSLAGGLSNQPQHF
cdr3_nt: TGTGCCAGCAGTTTAGCAGGGGGCCTTAGCAATCAGCCCCAGCATTTT

clone_size: once
d_call: .
v_call: TRBV12-2
j_call: TRBJ2-3
cdr3_aa: CARRIDPSGSFADTQYF
cdr3_nt: TGTGCACGCCGTATCGATCCGAGCGGGAGTTTTGCAGATACGCAGTATTTT

clone_size: .
d_call: .
v_call: TRBV7-2
j_call: TRBJ1-5
cdr3_aa: CASSLVGAGGNQPQHF
cdr3_nt: TGTGCCAGCAGCTTAGTGGGGGCAGGCGGCAATCAGCCCCAGCATTTT

clone_size: .
d_call: TRBD1
v_call: TRBV25-1
j_call: TRBJ2-5
cdr3_aa: CASRGGQGRETQYF
cdr3_nt: TGTGCCAGCAGGGGGGGACAGGGACGGGAGACCCAGTACTTC

clone_size: .
d_call: TRBD2
v_call: TRBV7-9
j_call: TRBJ2-1
cdr3_aa: CASSLGRAGGVNEQFF
cdr3_nt: TGTGCCAGCAGCTTAGGGAGGGCGGGAGGGGTCAATGAGCAGTTCTTC

clone_size: .
d_call: TRBD2
v_call: TRBV4-2
j_call: TRBJ2-3
cdr3_aa: CASSQELAGNTDTQYF
cdr3_nt: TGTGCCAGCAGCCAAGAACTAGCGGGAAACACAGATACGCAGTATTTT

clone_size: .
d_call: .
v_call: TRBV27
j_call: TRBJ2-5
cdr3_aa: CASRAGLRETQYF
cdr3_nt: TGTGCCAGCAGGGCGGGACTTAGAGAGACCCAGTACTTC

clone_size: few
d_call: TRBD2
v_call: TRBV13
j_call: TRBJ2-5
cdr3_aa: CASSLAGGQETQYF
cdr3_nt: TGTGCCAGCAGCTTAGCGGGGGGGCAAGAGACCCAGTACTTC

clone_size: .
d_call: TRBD1
v_call: TRBV5-1
j_call: TRBJ1-2
cdr3_aa: CASSFGDRSGVEGYTF
cdr3_nt: TGCGCCAGCAGCTTCGGGGACAGGTCGGGAGTCGAAGGCTACACCTTC

clone_size: .
d_call: .
v_call: TRBV5-1
j_call: TRBJ2-7
cdr3_aa: CASSLKQSYEQYF
cdr3_nt: TGCGCCAGCAGCTTGAAACAGTCCTACGAGCAGTACTTC

clone_size: .
d_call: .
v_call: TRBV18
j_call: TRBJ2-1
cdr3_aa: CASSPPSVRGQFF
cdr3_nt: TGTGCCAGCTCACCACCATCCGTTAGAGGGCAGTTCTTC

clone_size: few
d_call: TRBD2
v_call: TRBV6-4
j_call: TRBJ2-1
cdr3_aa: CASSDSTSGSNEQFF
cdr3_nt: TGTGCCAGCAGTGACTCGACTAGCGGGAGCAATGAGCAGTTCTTC

clone_size: .
d_call: .
v_call: TRBV29-1
j_call: TRBJ2-1
cdr3_aa: CSVEARLSYNEQFF
cdr3_nt: TGCAGCGTTGAGGCCAGGCTCTCCTACAATGAGCAGTTCTTC

clone_size: once
d_call: .
v_call: TRBV6-5
j_call: TRBJ2-2
cdr3_aa: CASSRVGYTGELFF
cdr3_nt: TGTGCCAGCAGTCGGGTCGGGTACACCGGGGAGCTGTTTTTT

clone_size: .
d_call: .
v_call: TRBV14
j_call: TRBJ1-2
cdr3_aa: CASSQDSIVYGYTF
cdr3_nt: TGTGCCAGCAGCCAGGACAGTATCGTCTATGGCTACACCTTC

clone_size: .
d_call: TRBD2
v_call: TRBV19
j_call: TRBJ2-7
cdr3_aa: CASSINRAGTYEQYF
cdr3_nt: TGTGCCAGTAGTATTAATCGAGCGGGGACCTACGAGCAGTACTTC

clone_size: .
d_call: .
v_call: TRBV11-2
j_call: TRBJ1-1
cdr3_aa: CASSLAVSMNTEAFF
cdr3_nt: TGTGCCAGCAGCTTAGCGGTCTCTATGAACACTGAAGCTTTCTTT

clone_size: .
d_call: .
v_call: TRBV7-2
j_call: TRBJ1-1
cdr3_aa: CASSLGRSLNTEAFF
cdr3_nt: TGTGCCAGCAGCTTAGGGAGGAGTTTGAACACTGAAGCTTTCTTT

clone_size: .
d_call: TRBD1
v_call: TRBV10-3
j_call: TRBJ2-7
cdr3_aa: CATWGDRTSYEQYF
cdr3_nt: TGTGCCACCTGGGGGGACAGGACCTCCTACGAGCAGTACTTC

clone_size: .
d_call: .
v_call: TRBV5-6
j_call: TRBJ1-3
cdr3_aa: CASSTGLNTIYF
cdr3_nt: TGTGCCAGCAGCACCGGACTAAACACCATATATTTT

clone_size: .
d_call: .
v_call: TRBV30
j_call: TRBJ1-1
cdr3_aa: CAWSPSRYTEAFF
cdr3_nt: TGTGCCTGGAGCCCATCACGGTACACTGAAGCTTTCTTT

clone_size: .
d_call: TRBD1
v_call: TRBV15
j_call: TRBJ1-2
cdr3_aa: CATSARDRGDYGYTF
cdr3_nt: TGTGCCACCTCCGCCCGGGACAGGGGAGACTATGGCTACACCTTC

clone_size: .
d_call: .
v_call: TRBV11-2
j_call: TRBJ1-2
cdr3_aa: CASSSLLHTF
cdr3_nt: TGTGCCAGCAGCTCCCTCCTCCACACCTTC

clone_size: few
d_call: .
v_call: TRBV5-1
j_call: TRBJ2-3
cdr3_aa: CASSQGPAPDTQYF
cdr3_nt: TGCGCCAGCAGCCAGGGCCCAGCCCCAGATACGCAGTATTTT

clone_size: few
d_call: TRBD2
v_call: TRBV27
j_call: TRBJ2-7
cdr3_aa: CASTANGGSAYEQYF
cdr3_nt: TGTGCCAGCACCGCTAATGGCGGGAGTGCCTACGAGCAGTACTTC

clone_size: .
d_call: TRBD2
v_call: TRBV7-6
j_call: TRBJ2-7
cdr3_aa: CASSAEAGGYEQYF
cdr3_nt: TGTGCCAGCAGCGCAGAAGCGGGAGGTTACGAGCAGTACTTC

clone_size: few
d_call: TRBD2
v_call: TRBV29-1
j_call: TRBJ2-3
cdr3_aa: CSVGGGPVAVDTQYF
cdr3_nt: TGCAGCGTTGGCGGGGGGCCGGTAGCGGTAGATACGCAGTATTTT

clone_size: .
d_call: TRBD2
v_call: TRBV6-6
j_call: TRBJ2-5
cdr3_aa: CASSYYPSGSSETQYF
cdr3_nt: TGTGCCAGCAGTTACTACCCTAGCGGGAGTAGCGAGACCCAGTACTTC

clone_size: .
d_call: TRBD1
v_call: TRBV5-1
j_call: TRBJ1-2
cdr3_aa: CASSLTTGGSSGYTF
cdr3_nt: TGCGCCAGCAGCTTGACGACAGGGGGGTCTTCCGGCTACACCTTC

clone_size: few
d_call: .
v_call: TRBV7-9
j_call: TRBJ1-2
cdr3_aa: CASSLEGGVSGYTF
cdr3_nt: TGTGCCAGCAGCTTAGAAGGGGGGGTCTCCGGCTACACCTTC

clone_size: .
d_call: .
v_call: TRBV6-5
j_call: TRBJ2-7
cdr3_aa: CASSHGGYEQYF
cdr3_nt: TGTGCCAGCAGTCACGGAGGGTACGAGCAGTACTTC

clone_size: many
d_call: TRBD1
v_call: TRBV5-6
j_call: TRBJ2-7
cdr3_aa: CASSRPGQGGEQYF
cdr3_nt: TGTGCCAGCAGCCGGCCGGGACAGGGTGGCGAGCAGTACTTC

clone_size: .
d_call: TRBD2
v_call: TRBV9
j_call: TRBJ2-5
cdr3_aa: CASSAGLAGVETQYF
cdr3_nt: TGTGCCAGCAGCGCCGGACTAGCGGGAGTTGAGACCCAGTACTTC

clone_size: .
d_call: .
v_call: TRBV6-1
j_call: TRBJ2-5
cdr3_aa: CASSEAVPVYF
cdr3_nt: TGTGCCAGCAGTGAAGCGGTTCCGGTTTACTTC

clone_size: .
d_call: .
v_call: TRBV7-8
j_call: TRBJ1-1
cdr3_aa: CASSLREDDTEAFF
cdr3_nt: TGTGCCAGCAGCTTAAGGGAGGACGACACTGAAGCTTTCTTT

clone_size: .
d_call: TRBD1
v_call: TRBV30
j_call: TRBJ1-5
cdr3_aa: CAWSVDRAKPQHF
cdr3_nt: TGTGCCTGGAGTGTCGACAGGGCGAAGCCCCAGCATTTT

clone_size: few
d_call: .
v_call: TRBV4-2
j_call: TRBJ1-5
cdr3_aa: CASSQVGGDSNQPQHF
cdr3_nt: TGTGCCAGCAGCCAAGTTGGAGGAGATAGCAATCAGCCCCAGCATTTT

clone_size: few
d_call: .
v_call: TRBV6-6
j_call: TRBJ2-5
cdr3_aa: CASSYSGSNQETQYF
cdr3_nt: TGTGCCAGCAGTTACTCGGGGAGCAACCAAGAGACCCAGTACTTC

clone_size: .
d_call: TRBD1
v_call: TRBV5-4
j_call: TRBJ2-5
cdr3_aa: CATSEPRQGWQETQYF
cdr3_nt: TGTGCCACCTCCGAGCCACGACAGGGGTGGCAAGAGACCCAGTACTTC

clone_size: .
d_call: .
v_call: TRBV7-3
j_call: TRBJ2-2
cdr3_aa: CASSLSGTRTDTGELFF
cdr3_nt: TGTGCCAGCAGCTTATCCGGGACAAGGACCGACACCGGGGAGCTGTTTTTT

clone_size: .
d_call: .
v_call: TRBV7-9
j_call: TRBJ2-7
cdr3_aa: CASSPSGTSAYEQYF
cdr3_nt: TGTGCCAGCAGTCCCTCCGGGACTTCGGCCTACGAGCAGTACTTC

clone_size: .
d_call: .
v_call: TRBV2
j_call: TRBJ1-5
cdr3_aa: CASSGDFGGNQPQHF
cdr3_nt: TGTGCCAGCAGTGGCGACTTCGGGGGCAATCAGCCCCAGCATTTT

clone_size: .
d_call: TRBD1
v_call: TRBV19
j_call: TRBJ2-7
cdr3_aa: CASRRGQGPGEQYF
cdr3_nt: TGTGCCAGTAGGAGGGGACAGGGCCCGGGCGAGCAGTACTTC

clone_size: .
d_call: TRBD1
v_call: TRBV2
j_call: TRBJ1-5
cdr3_aa: CASSEDRGQPQHF
cdr3_nt: TGTGCCAGCAGTGAGGACAGGGGTCAGCCCCAGCATTTT

clone_size: .
d_call: .
v_call: TRBV18
j_call: TRBJ1-2
cdr3_aa: CASSPNRLGDGYTF
cdr3_nt: TGTGCCAGCTCACCAAATAGGCTCGGGGATGGCTACACCTTC

clone_size: .
d_call: .
v_call: TRBV6-4
j_call: TRBJ2-5
cdr3_aa: CALPGAGAGETQYF
cdr3_nt: TGTGCCCTCCCGGGGGCGGGAGCTGGAGAGACCCAGTACTTC

clone_size: .
d_call: TRBD2
v_call: TRBV7-9
j_call: TRBJ2-5
cdr3_aa: CASLGGRGQETQYF
cdr3_nt: TGTGCCAGCCTGGGGGGGAGAGGCCAAGAGACCCAGTACTTC

clone_size: few
d_call: TRBD1
v_call: TRBV10-3
j_call: TRBJ1-4
cdr3_aa: CAISGSTGDNEKLFF
cdr3_nt: TGTGCCATCAGTGGATCGACAGGGGATAATGAAAAACTGTTTTTT

clone_size: few
d_call: TRBD2
v_call: TRBV28
j_call: TRBJ2-7
cdr3_aa: CASSLGLAFEQYF
cdr3_nt: TGTGCCAGCAGTTTAGGACTAGCATTCGAGCAGTACTTC

clone_size: .
d_call: .
v_call: TRBV16
j_call: TRBJ2-7
cdr3_aa: CASSHRSYEQYF
cdr3_nt: TGTGCCAGCAGCCACAGGTCCTACGAGCAGTACTTC

clone_size: .
d_call: .
v_call: TRBV2
j_call: TRBJ1-1
cdr3_aa: CASLMARGGTEAFF
cdr3_nt: TGTGCCAGCCTCATGGCCAGGGGCGGCACTGAAGCTTTCTTT

clone_size: .
d_call: TRBD1
v_call: TRBV30
j_call: TRBJ1-3
cdr3_aa: CAWNNGAGGGNTIYF
cdr3_nt: TGTGCCTGGAATAACGGGGCAGGGGGCGGAAACACCATATATTTT

clone_size: .
d_call: TRBD2
v_call: TRBV6-5
j_call: TRBJ2-5
cdr3_aa: CASSYSGTSGQETQYF
cdr3_nt: TGTGCCAGCAGTTACTCCGGGACTAGCGGACAAGAGACCCAGTACTTC

clone_size: .
d_call: TRBD2
v_call: TRBV4-2
j_call: TRBJ2-1
cdr3_aa: CASSHTSGVYNEQFF
cdr3_nt: TGTGCCAGCAGCCACACTAGCGGGGTTTACAATGAGCAGTTCTTC

clone_size: few
d_call: TRBD1
v_call: TRBV6-1
j_call: TRBJ2-6
cdr3_aa: CASSVGTGASGANVLTF
cdr3_nt: TGTGCCAGCAGTGTGGGGACAGGAGCCTCTGGGGCCAACGTCCTGACTTTC